This entry lists 30 T cell receptor beta chains sequenced from one sample in a study of spatial heterogeneity in lung cancer. Using its own MiXCR run on the 5' RACE reads, TCRdb lists one record per CDR3 protein. The profile shows tens of thousands of distinct CDR3 sequences, roughly 12% of them singletons. Time point of the sample: sample taken at primary tumor resection. The sequencing used PBMCs, collected at surgery. Receptors were obtained from a male donor with early-stage non-small cell lung cancer.

This clonotype occurred many times. The chain recombines TRBV7-3 with TRBJ1-1, with D possibly being TRBD1 (6 bases). Per germline, CDR1 SGHTA and CDR2 FQGTGA. The CDR3 totals 14 residues. The V and J ends lost 2 bases and 5 bases respectively, with 12 bases between them. CDR3 in amino acids: CASSLAGAATEAFF. The CDR3 region has the DNA TGTGCCAGCAGCTTAGCAGGGGCGGCTACTGAAGCTTTCTTT.

This clonotype was seen a handful of times. CDR3 protein: CASSEGLAGGPDEQYF. CDR3 nucleotides: TGTGCCAGCAGCGAGGGACTAGCGGGGGGGCCCGACGAGCAGTACTTC. The chain joins TRBV7-4 to TRBJ2-7; TRBD2 aligns across 16 bases. With V trimmed by 5 bases and J by 5 bases, 6 bases remained unmatched. Germline V gene data show CDR1 as SGHVT and CDR2 as SQSDAQ. This CDR3 has 16 amino acids.

In this sample, this clonotype turned up many times. The gene calls are TRBV5-1 and TRBJ2-5; D is uncertain. Germline values: CDR1 SGHRS, CDR2 YFSETQ. V was cut by 2 bases and J by 4 bases, with 18 bases left in between. CDR3 length: 16 residues. The CDR3 spells CASSFYTLPLLETQYF. CDR3 coding DNA: TGCGCCAGCAGCTTTTATACTCTCCCCCTTTTAGAGACCCAGTACTTC. Filled out from reference TRBV5-1 and TRBJ2-5, the complete variable domain reads KAGVTQTPRYLIKTRGQQVTLSCSPISGHRSVSWYQQTPGQGLQFLFEYFSETQRNKGNFPGRFSGRQFSNSRSEMNVSTLELGDSALYLCASSFYTLPLLETQYFGPGTRLLVL.

J is TRBJ2-5 and V is TRBV20-1; 13 nucleotides align to TRBD2. The length of the CDR3 is 16 residues. With 3 bases clipped from V and 4 bases from J, the junction kept 8 bases outside the gene matches. Germline loops: CDR1 DFQATT, CDR2 SNEGSKA (reference sequence). The CDR3 protein is CSASPRTSGSLETQYF. CDR3 DNA: TGCAGTGCTAGCCCTAGGACTAGCGGGAGTTTAGAGACCCAGTACTTC.

This clonotype has a count of ten or more. CDR3 amino acids: CASSLGRTYEQYF. The CDR3 coding sequence is TGTGCCAGCAGCTTGGGAAGAACCTACGAGCAGTACTTC. The chain uses TRBV5-8 and TRBJ2-7; no clear D gene. Germline CDR1 and CDR2: SGHTS and YDEGEE. The CDR3 runs to 13 residues. The V and J ends lost 0 bases and 2 bases respectively, with 6 bases between them.

This clonotype was detected ten times or more. V is TRBV4-1 and J is TRBJ2-5, with a tentative D call TRBD1 (5 bases). The germline CDR1 and CDR2 sequences are MGHRA and YSYEKL. CDR3 length: 13 amino acids. V lost 2 bases, J lost 3 bases, and 7 bases lay in between. The CDR3 reads CASSQPGKETQYF. DNA for the CDR3: TGCGCCAGCAGCCAACCAGGGAAAGAGACCCAGTACTTC.

Comment on this clonotype: A read error may produce the germline difference seen at one junction end. The chain is built from TRBV7-2 and TRBJ2-3, with 8 bases fitting TRBD2. CDR3 length: 15 residues. Germline loops: CDR1 SGHTA, CDR2 FQGNSA. CDR3 sequence (DNA): TGTGCCAGAAGCTTGTACGGACTAGCCCCAGATACGCAGTATTTT. Protein: CARSLYGLAPDTQYF.

This clonotype was recorded at least ten times. The chain joins TRBV15 to TRBJ2-3; 9 bases fit TRBD2. CDR1 and CDR2 (germline): LNHNV, YYDKDF (reference sequence). The CDR3 runs to 16 residues. V shed 0 bases, J shed 4 bases, and the junction held 5 bases outside the gene matches. As DNA, the CDR3 is TGTGCCACCAGCAGAGAGCAAGCGGGGGGAGCAGATACGCAGTATTTT. Its protein product is CATSREQAGGADTQYF.

The genes are TRBV11-2 and TRBJ2-7; 9 bases line up with TRBD2. The J segment lost 6 bases and the V segment lost 6 bases, leaving 9 bases of the junction unmatched. The CDR3 runs to 14 residues. Germline CDR1 SGHAT, CDR2 FQNNGV. CDR3 bases: TGTGCCAGCAGTATCAGCGGGGGGTTTCTCGAGCAGTACTTC. Amino acid sequence: CASSISGGFLEQYF. The variable domain in full, completed from reference TRBV11-2 and TRBJ2-7, reads EAGVAQSPRYKIIEKRQSVAFWCNPISGHATLYWYQQILGQGPKLLIQFQNNGVVDDSQLPKDRFSAERLKGVDSTLKIQPAKLEDSAVYLCASSISGGFLEQYFGPGTRLTVT.

The rearrangement uses TRBV20-1 and TRBJ2-7; D is unclear. The CDR3 loop spans 11 amino acids. Looked up from germline, CDR1 is DFQATT and CDR2 is SNEGSKA (reference sequence). V was trimmed by 5 bases and J by 0 bases, leaving 5 bases between them. The CDR3: CSAGISYEQYF. In nucleotides, the CDR3 is TGCAGTGCTGGAATCTCCTACGAGCAGTACTTC.

The V call is TRBV12-3 or TRBV12-4, the J call TRBJ1-5, with no clear D. The CDR3 loop spans 12 amino acids. V gave up 2 bases and J gave up 7 bases, with 6 bases separating them. CDR3 sequence (DNA): TGTGCCAGCAGTTTAAGTGGACAGCCCCAGCATTTT. Translated, it gives CASSLSGQPQHF.

The chain couples TRBV19 to TRBJ1-1; D ambiguous. This CDR3 has 13 residues. V was trimmed by 5 bases and J by 6 bases, leaving 13 bases between them. In germline, CDR1 is LNHDA, CDR2 SQIVND (reference sequence). In DNA form, the CDR3 reads TGTGCCAGTAGTCTACGGACGGCTCCTGAAGCTTTCTTT. Its protein product is CASSLRTAPEAFF.

This clonotype appeared a few times. V gene TRBV29-1 combines with J gene TRBJ2-5; TRBD1 or TRBD2 may be the D gene (6 bases each). Germline V lookup: CDR1 SQVTM, CDR2 ANQGSEA. This CDR3 contains 14 residues. Trimming removed 0 bases at V and 1 base at J, with 9 bases between. CDR3 DNA: TGCAGCGTTGAAGATTGGGGGGCCCAAGAGACCCAGTACTTC. Residues: CSVEDWGAQETQYF.

This clonotype was counted only a few times. The J gene is TRBJ2-1, the V gene TRBV6-6, with TRBD2 as a possible D gene (8 bases). The CDR3 sequence is 18 residues long. CDR1 MNHNY and CDR2 SVGAGI come from the germline V gene (reference sequence). Deletions cut 6 bases from V and 8 bases from J, with 29 bases between. CDR3 nucleotide sequence: TGTGCCAGCAGACCGGACAGGCAAAGCGGGAGTTTGGTAGATGAGCAGTTCTTC. Encoded protein: CASRPDRQSGSLVDEQFF.

This clonotype has a handful of counts. This chain links TRBV12-3 or TRBV12-4 with TRBJ2-6, with unresolved D. The V gene lost 1 base and the J gene lost 0 bases, with 4 bases spanning the gap. The CDR3 is 15 residues long. The CDR3 sequence is CASSLGNSGANVLTF. CDR3 in DNA: TGTGCCAGCAGTTTAGGAAACTCTGGGGCCAACGTCCTGACTTTC.

The table lists this clonotype with a few counts. The chain carries TRBV20-1 and TRBJ2-7; 7 nucleotides match TRBD2. CDR1 and CDR2 from the germline V gene are DFQATT and SNEGSKA (reference sequence). The CDR3 runs 15 residues. J was trimmed by 1 base and V by 4 bases; bases with no gene match: 10. CDR3 amino acids: CSAIRGASGSYEQYF. The CDR3 DNA reads as TGCAGTGCTATCCGAGGGGCTAGCGGATCCTACGAGCAGTACTTC.

This clonotype came up a few times. This chain links TRBV19 with TRBJ2-1; 9 nucleotides line up with TRBD2. CDR1 LNHDA and CDR2 SQIVND come from the germline V gene (reference sequence). This CDR3 has 16 residues. The V and J ends lost 7 bases and 7 bases, in that order; junction bases with no gene match: 14. CDR3 DNA sequence: TGTGCCAGTACCGTGGCCGGGCGGGGGGGCCGTAATGAGCAGTTCTTC. Translating it yields CASTVAGRGGRNEQFF.

This clonotype was seen many times. The V call is TRBV20-1, the J call TRBJ2-3, with D unclear. Germline loops: CDR1 DFQATT, CDR2 SNEGSKA (reference sequence). Trimming cost V 1 base and J 0 bases, with 2 bases left between them. This CDR3 contains 12 residues. As DNA, the CDR3 is TGCAGTGCTAGAGGGAGCACAGATACGCAGTATTTT. It translates to CSARGSTDTQYF.

This clonotype has just a few counts. The chain recombines TRBV7-2 with TRBJ2-1; TRBD1 aligns across 8 bases. The CDR3 totals 15 residues. V shed 2 bases, J shed 9 bases, and the junction held 9 bases outside the gene matches. The germline CDR1 and CDR2 sequences are SGHTA and FQGNSA. The CDR3 DNA reads as TGTGCCAGCAGCTTAATGAGGACAGGGAGCGGTGAGCAGTTCTTC. Amino acids: CASSLMRTGSGEQFF. Variable domain in full (rest from reference TRBV7-2 and TRBJ2-1): GAGVSQSPSNKVTEKGKDVELRCDPISGHTALYWYRQSLGQGLEFLIYFQGNSAPDKSGLPSDRFSAERTGGSVSTLTIQRTQQEDSAVYLCASSLMRTGSGEQFFGPGTRLTVL.

The J gene is TRBJ1-5, the V gene TRBV2, with D tentatively TRBD1 (6 bases). This CDR3 region has 15 residues. Germline CDR1 and CDR2: SNHLY and FYNNEI. Trimming removed 6 bases from V and 1 base from J, with 13 bases in between. The CDR3 is CASRPFTGSNQPQHF. CDR3 nucleotide sequence: TGTGCCAGCAGACCATTCACAGGGAGCAATCAGCCCCAGCATTTT. Drawing the rest from reference TRBV2 and TRBJ1-5, the complete variable domain is EPEVTQTPSHQVTQMGQEVILRCVPISNHLYFYWYRQILGQKVEFLVSFYNNEISEKSEIFDDQFSVERPDGSNFTLKIRSTKLEDSAMYFCASRPFTGSNQPQHFGDGTRLSIL.

This chain links TRBV6-2 or TRBV6-3 with TRBJ1-1, with D possibly being TRBD1 (5 bases). The CDR3 is 13 residues long. Germline values: CDR1 MNHEY, CDR2 SVGEGT. Trimming took off 8 bases at V and 1 base at J, with 11 bases between the two ends. This CDR3 reads CASCIGANTEAFF. CDR3 sequence (DNA): TGTGCCAGCTGCATAGGGGCGAACACTGAAGCTTTCTTT.

This clonotype was detected many times. V gene TRBV29-1 combines with J gene TRBJ2-7, with D tentatively TRBD1 (5 bases). Trimming removed 0 bases from V and 7 bases from J, with 16 bases in between. The V gene's germline CDR1 is SQVTM and CDR2 ANQGSEA. This CDR3 has 14 amino acids. DNA for the CDR3: TGCAGCGTTGAAGATCATTTAGGGGTCGGGGAGCAGTACTTC. It codes for CSVEDHLGVGEQYF.

This clonotype was seen a handful of times. The rearrangement joins TRBV2 to TRBJ2-3; D call uncertain. V lost 3 bases and J 6 bases, leaving 4 bases between the germline ends. The CDR3 extends over 11 amino acids. Looked up from germline, CDR1 is SNHLY and CDR2 is FYNNEI. In DNA, the CDR3 is TGTGCCAGCAGTGAGAATGATACGCAGTATTTT. Protein sequence: CASSENDTQYF.

This clonotype appeared a few times. The J gene is TRBJ2-7, the V gene TRBV20-1, with 12 bases lining up with TRBD1. The germline gives CDR1 DFQATT, CDR2 SNEGSKA (reference sequence). V was pared by 0 bases and J by 4 bases, with 10 bases of the junction left unmatched. The CDR3 totals 17 residues. The CDR3 spells CSARDQLPGQGAYEQYF. The CDR3 DNA is TGCAGTGCTAGAGATCAGCTCCCGGGACAGGGGGCTTACGAGCAGTACTTC.

There are a few counts of this clonotype. The chain recombines TRBV3-1 with TRBJ2-7, with 8 positions matching TRBD2. Trimming at V came to 5 bases and at J to 5 bases, leaving 14 bases not matched to a gene. This CDR3 contains 16 residues. Per germline, CDR1 LGHDT and CDR2 YNNKEL (reference sequence). CDR3 loop: CASSAPTSGGRDEQYF. CDR3 coding DNA: TGTGCCAGCAGCGCCCCAACTAGCGGAGGGCGCGACGAGCAGTACTTC.

This clonotype has just a few counts. The chain employs TRBV12-3 or TRBV12-4 and TRBJ1-6; 7 bases agree with TRBD1. The CDR3 is 16 amino acids. The V and J ends lost 5 bases and 7 bases, in that order; junction bases with no gene match: 11. The CDR3 spells CASSGTVPGGNSPLHF. The CDR3, as DNA: TGTGCCAGCAGTGGGACCGTCCCAGGGGGGAATTCACCCCTCCACTTT.

This clonotype was seen a few times. V and J are TRBV27 and TRBJ2-5; D may be TRBD2 (6 bases). The V and J ends lost 8 bases and 4 bases respectively, with 17 bases between them. CDR3 length equals 14 residues. Germline-derived CDR1 and CDR2 are MNHEY and SMNVEV (reference sequence). This CDR3 reads CASSGLWGSETQYF. CDR3 sequence (DNA): TGTGCCAGCTCGGGACTCTGGGGGTCAGAGACCCAGTACTTC.

This clonotype came up a few times. The chain recombines TRBV12-3 or TRBV12-4 with TRBJ1-2; D is perhaps TRBD1 (5 bases). The CDR3 length is 14 residues. The V end was cut by 8 bases, the J end by 0 bases, with 13 bases between. The CDR3 nucleotides read TGTGCCAGCCAGGGATCCCTCCCTAACTATGGCTACACCTTC. Its translation: CASQGSLPNYGYTF.

In its sample, this clonotype was seen many times. The chain joins TRBV29-1 to TRBJ1-1; tentatively, D is TRBD1 (6 bases). Trimming cost V 5 bases and J 2 bases, with 9 bases left between them. CDR1 is SQVTM and CDR2 is ANQGSEA in the germline V gene. The CDR3 is 12 residues long. In DNA form, the CDR3 reads TGCAGCGTTCACAGGGTCAACACTGAAGCTTTCTTT. This gives the protein CSVHRVNTEAFF.

This rearrangement joins TRBV28 to TRBJ1-5, with D perhaps matching TRBD1 (5 bases). Trimming shortened V by 6 bases and J by 0 bases, and 15 bases separated the two germline ends. CDR1 is MDHEN, CDR2 SYDVKM, per germline. The CDR3 loop spans 16 amino acids. Here the CDR3 DNA reads TGTGCCAGCAGCACGGGGGACGGAATTAGCAATCAGCCCCAGCATTTT. Its translation is CASSTGDGISNQPQHF.